The source of this T cell receptor (beta chain) is a study of blood T cell repertoires in COVID-19. CDR1 is LGHNA, CDR2 YNFKEQ, per germline. V shed 4 bases, J shed 5 bases, and the junction held 16 bases outside the gene matches. This CDR3 has 20 amino acids. The protocol was immunoSEQ multiplex PCR, while the TCRdb copy is restricted to in-frame clones and leaves out a portion. Here the sample spans about 89,000 clones, 75% to 80% being singletons. What was sequenced was peripheral blood. The rearrangement joins TRBV4-2 to TRBJ2-1, with 14 bases identical to TRBD2. The origin of this receptor is a man between 65 and 85 years old with COVID-19, enrolled during active disease. The CDR3 here is CASSLRLAGGRSVLNNEQFF. The CDR3 DNA reads TGTGCCAGCAGCCTACGACTAGCGGGGGGGCGGAGTGTCTTAAACAATGAGCAGTTCTTC.